This TCR beta chain was documented in a study of T-cell reconstitution after alpha-beta-depleted transplantation in children. Preparation of the TCRbeta library was carried out with unique molecular identifiers. TCRdb re-derived calls from the PCR reads in MiXCR, one entry per CDR3 protein. The data hold about 500,000 distinct CDR3 sequences, with 32% observed a single time. This sequence was found in a human donor who donated a stem cell graft to a child with aplastic anemia. Sequencing was performed on PBMCs from the stem cell graft donor, taken from the stem cell graft.

The CDR3 DNA sequence: TGCAGCGTTCGCGGGAATGCGGCCAAAAACATTCAGTACTTC. It encodes CSVRGNAAKNIQYF. This chain links TRBV29-1 with TRBJ2-4, with D maybe TRBD2 (6 bases). The germline V gene has CDR1 SQVTM and CDR2 ANQGSEA. The V and J ends lost 5 bases and 1 base respectively, with 12 bases between them. The CDR3 covers 14 residues.